The clone carrying this T cell receptor (beta chain) was found once. These data originate in a study of blood T cell repertoires in COVID-19. Study-level information: Sites across the United States, Italy and Spain contributed samples from acute and convalescent COVID-19. The cDNA or gDNA used as material had been derived from T cells, B-cell-depleted T cells, or PBMCs.

CDR3 size: 15 residues. Germline-derived CDR1 and CDR2 are SGHTA and FQGTGA. V was cut by 2 bases and J by 3 bases, with 11 bases left in between. Clones were read by immunoSEQ multiplex PCR, and TCRdb kept only the in-frame ones, dropping some. The top ten hold about 12% of the sample, which has some 280,000 clones, around nine tenths seen once. The specimen was peripheral blood. The J gene is TRBJ1-3, the V gene TRBV7-3; tentatively, D is TRBD1 (6 bases). The clonotype comes from a woman aged 60-70 years with acute or convalescent COVID-19. The CDR3 region is CASSLGGGYGNTIYF. CDR3 DNA: TGTGCCAGCAGCTTAGGCGGGGGCTATGGAAACACCATATATTTT.